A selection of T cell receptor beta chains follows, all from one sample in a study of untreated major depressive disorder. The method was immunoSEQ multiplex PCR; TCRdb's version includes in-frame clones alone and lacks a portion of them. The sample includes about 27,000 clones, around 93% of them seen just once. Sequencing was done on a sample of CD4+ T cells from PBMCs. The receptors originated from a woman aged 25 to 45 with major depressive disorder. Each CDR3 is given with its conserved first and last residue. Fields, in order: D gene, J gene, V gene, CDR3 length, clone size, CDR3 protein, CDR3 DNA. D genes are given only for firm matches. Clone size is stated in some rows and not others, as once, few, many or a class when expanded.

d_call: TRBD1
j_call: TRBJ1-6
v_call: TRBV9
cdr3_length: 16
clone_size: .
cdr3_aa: CASSASAGQGDSPLHF
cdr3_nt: TGTGCCAGCAGCGCCTCAGCCGGACAGGGGGATTCACCCCTCCACTTT

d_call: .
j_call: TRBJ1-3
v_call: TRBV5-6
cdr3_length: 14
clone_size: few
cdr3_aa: CASSYAGVGNTIYF
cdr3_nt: TGTGCCAGCAGCTACGCAGGGGTGGGAAACACCATATATTTT

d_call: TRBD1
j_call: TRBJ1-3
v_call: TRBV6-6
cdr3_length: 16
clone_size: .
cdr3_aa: CASSYRGRETGNTIYF
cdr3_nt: TGTGCCAGCAGTTACAGGGGGCGCGAAACTGGAAACACCATATATTTT

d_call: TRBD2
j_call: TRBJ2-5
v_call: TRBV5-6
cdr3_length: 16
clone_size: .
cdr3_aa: CASSSLTSGGGETQYF
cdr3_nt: TGTGCCAGCAGCTCTCTGACTAGCGGGGGAGGAGAGACCCAGTACTTC

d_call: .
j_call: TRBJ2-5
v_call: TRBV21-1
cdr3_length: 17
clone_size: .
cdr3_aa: CASSKARASGKQETQYF
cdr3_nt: TGTGCCAGCAGCAAAGCGCGGGCTAGCGGGAAACAAGAGACCCAGTACTTC

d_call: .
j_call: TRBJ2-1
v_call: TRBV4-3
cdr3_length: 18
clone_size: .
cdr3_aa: CASSLRRDGGLLYNEQFF
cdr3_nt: TGCGCCAGCAGCCTGCGACGTGACGGGGGGCTACTCTACAATGAGCAGTTCTTC

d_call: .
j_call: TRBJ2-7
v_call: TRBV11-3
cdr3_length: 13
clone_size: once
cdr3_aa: CASRLGGSYEQYF
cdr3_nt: TGTGCCAGCCGCCTGGGTGGCTCCTACGAGCAGTACTTC

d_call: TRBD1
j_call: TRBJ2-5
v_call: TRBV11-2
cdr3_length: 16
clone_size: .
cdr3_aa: CASSLVGTGVLETQYF
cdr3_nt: TGTGCCAGCAGCTTAGTCGGGACAGGGGTATTGGAGACCCAGTACTTC

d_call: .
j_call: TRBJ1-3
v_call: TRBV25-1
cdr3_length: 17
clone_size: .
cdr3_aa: CASSEYGRAIIGNTIYF
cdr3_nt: TGTGCCAGCAGTGAATATGGCAGGGCCATCATCGGAAACACCATATATTTT

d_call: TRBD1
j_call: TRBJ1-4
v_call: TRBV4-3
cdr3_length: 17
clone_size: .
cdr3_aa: CASSPDSGTGYSEKLFF
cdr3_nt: TGCGCCAGCAGCCCAGACTCCGGGACAGGGTACAGTGAAAAACTGTTTTTT

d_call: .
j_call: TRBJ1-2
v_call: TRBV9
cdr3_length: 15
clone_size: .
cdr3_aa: CASSFMDSPAYGYTF
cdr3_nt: TGTGCCAGCAGCTTTATGGACAGCCCGGCATATGGCTACACCTTC

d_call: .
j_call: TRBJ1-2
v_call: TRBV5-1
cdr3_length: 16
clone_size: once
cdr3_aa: CASSLVARQANYGYTF
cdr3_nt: TGCGCCAGCAGCTTGGTTGCCAGACAAGCTAACTATGGCTACACCTTC

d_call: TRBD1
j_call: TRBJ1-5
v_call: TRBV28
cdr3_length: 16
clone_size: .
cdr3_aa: CASSNRGTLSNQPQHF
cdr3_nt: TGTGCCAGCAGTAACAGGGGGACCCTTAGCAATCAGCCCCAGCATTTT

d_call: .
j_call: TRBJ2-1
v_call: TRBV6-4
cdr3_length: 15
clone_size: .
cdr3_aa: CASSVQPGSYNEQFF
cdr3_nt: TGTGCCAGCAGTGTGCAACCCGGGTCCTACAATGAGCAGTTCTTC

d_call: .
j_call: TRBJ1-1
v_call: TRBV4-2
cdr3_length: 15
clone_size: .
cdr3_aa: CASSQGGQLNTEAFF
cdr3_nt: TGTGCCAGCAGCCAAGGCGGACAGCTGAACACTGAAGCTTTCTTT

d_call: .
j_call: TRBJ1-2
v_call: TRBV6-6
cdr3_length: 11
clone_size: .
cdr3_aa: CASSPAYGYTF
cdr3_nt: TGTGCCAGCAGTCCCGCCTATGGCTACACCTTC

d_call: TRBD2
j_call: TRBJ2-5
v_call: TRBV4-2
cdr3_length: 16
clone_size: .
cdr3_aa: CASSHFTLAGGETQYF
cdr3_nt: TGTGCCAGCAGCCACTTCACCCTCGCGGGGGGTGAGACCCAGTACTTC

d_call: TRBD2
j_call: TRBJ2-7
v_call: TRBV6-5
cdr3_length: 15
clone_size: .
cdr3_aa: CASRGTSGSVNEQYF
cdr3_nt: TGTGCCAGCAGGGGGACTAGCGGGAGTGTCAACGAGCAGTACTTC

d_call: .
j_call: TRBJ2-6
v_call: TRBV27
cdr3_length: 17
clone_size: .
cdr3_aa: CASSLDGKSSGANVLTF
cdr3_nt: TGTGCCAGCAGTTTAGACGGAAAGTCCTCTGGGGCCAACGTCCTGACTTTC

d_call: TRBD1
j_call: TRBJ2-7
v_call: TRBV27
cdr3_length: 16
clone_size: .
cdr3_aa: CASSPIPGTGGYEQYF
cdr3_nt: TGTGCCAGCAGTCCGATACCGGGGACAGGGGGCTACGAGCAGTACTTC

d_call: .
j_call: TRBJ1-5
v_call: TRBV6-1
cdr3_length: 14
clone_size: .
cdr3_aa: CASTSGQTNQPQHF
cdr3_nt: TGTGCCAGCACCTCCGGACAGACGAATCAGCCCCAGCATTTT

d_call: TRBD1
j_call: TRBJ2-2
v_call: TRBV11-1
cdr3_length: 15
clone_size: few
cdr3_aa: CASSPGQGATGELFF
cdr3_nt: TGTGCCAGCAGCCCCGGACAGGGGGCTACCGGGGAGCTGTTTTTT

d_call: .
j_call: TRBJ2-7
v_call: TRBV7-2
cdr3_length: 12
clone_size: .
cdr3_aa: CASSLRLYEQYF
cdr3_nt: TGTGCCAGCAGCCTGAGATTGTACGAGCAGTACTTC

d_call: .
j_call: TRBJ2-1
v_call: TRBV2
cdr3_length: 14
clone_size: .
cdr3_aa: CASSEPPLANEQFF
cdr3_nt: TGTGCCAGCAGTGAACCGCCACTAGCCAATGAGCAGTTCTTC

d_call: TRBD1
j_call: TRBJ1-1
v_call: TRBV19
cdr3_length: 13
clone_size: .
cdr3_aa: CASSPGGDTEAFF
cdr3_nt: TGTGCCAGTAGTCCAGGGGGAGACACTGAAGCTTTCTTT

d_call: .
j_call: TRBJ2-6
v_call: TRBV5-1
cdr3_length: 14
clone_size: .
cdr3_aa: CASSLSSGANVLTF
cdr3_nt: TGCGCCAGCAGCTTGAGCTCTGGGGCCAACGTCCTGACTTTC

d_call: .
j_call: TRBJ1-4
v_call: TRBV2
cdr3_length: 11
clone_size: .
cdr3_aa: CASSPNEKLFF
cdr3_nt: TGTGCCAGCAGCCCTAATGAAAAACTGTTTTTT

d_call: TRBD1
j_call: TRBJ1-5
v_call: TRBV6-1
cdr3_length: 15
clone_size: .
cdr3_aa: CASRYRGVSNQPQHF
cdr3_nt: TGTGCCAGCAGGTACAGGGGAGTAAGCAATCAGCCCCAGCATTTT

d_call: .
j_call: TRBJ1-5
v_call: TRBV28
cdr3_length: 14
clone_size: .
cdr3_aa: CASSGARTIQPQHF
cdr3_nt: TGTGCCAGCAGTGGCGCTCGTACGATACAGCCCCAGCATTTT

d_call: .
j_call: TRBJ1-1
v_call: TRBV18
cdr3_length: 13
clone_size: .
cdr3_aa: CASSTGQNTEAFF
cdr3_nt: TGTGCCAGCTCAACAGGACAGAACACTGAAGCTTTCTTT

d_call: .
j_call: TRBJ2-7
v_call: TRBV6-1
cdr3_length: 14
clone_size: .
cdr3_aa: CASSETQGAYEQYF
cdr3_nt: TGTGCCAGCAGTGAGACCCAGGGCGCCTACGAGCAGTACTTC

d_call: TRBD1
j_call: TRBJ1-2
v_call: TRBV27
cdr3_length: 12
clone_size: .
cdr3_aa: CASMDRVNGYTF
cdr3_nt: TGTGCCAGCATGGACAGGGTCAATGGCTACACCTTC

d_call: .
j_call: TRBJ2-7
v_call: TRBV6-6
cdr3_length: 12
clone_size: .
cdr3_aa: CASSRSSYEQYF
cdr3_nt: TGTGCCAGCAGCCGGAGCTCCTACGAGCAGTACTTC

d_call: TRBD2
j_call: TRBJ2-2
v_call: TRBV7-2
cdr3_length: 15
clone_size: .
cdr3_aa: CASSSLAGGTGELFF
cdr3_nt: TGTGCCAGCAGCTCACTAGCGGGGGGCACCGGGGAGCTGTTTTTT

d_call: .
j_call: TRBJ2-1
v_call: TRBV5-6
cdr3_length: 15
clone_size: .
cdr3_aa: CASSPPGGSYNEQFF
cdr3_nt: TGTGCCAGCAGCCCACCTGGGGGGTCCTACAATGAGCAGTTCTTC

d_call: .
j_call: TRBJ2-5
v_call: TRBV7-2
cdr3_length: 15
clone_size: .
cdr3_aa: CASSLSRTGRETQYF
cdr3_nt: TGTGCCAGCAGCCTATCAAGAACCGGGAGAGAGACCCAGTACTTC